Following are 13 T cell receptor beta chains from one sample sequenced in a study of T cells in Graves' hyperthyroidism and ophthalmopathy (dated by TCRdb to between 2018 and 2021). Libraries came from multiplex PCR. This sample was sequenced with an Illumina HiSeq 2000. The TCR beta CDR3 regions were amplified from the RNA transcripts. A first-round RT-PCR of the TCR CDR3 used the HTBI primer set with the Qiagen OneStep RT-PCR kit. TCRdb took the public reads, trimmed them with fastp at Q25, ran MiXCR for clone calling and kept in-frame beta chains. Rows merge per CDR3 protein into single entries with the most common DNA and genes. In this sample the table shows roughly 840,000 distinct CDR3 sequences, 35% to 45% of which occur a single time. Clones ranked in the top ten supply approximately 8.7% of the sample. Material for sequencing was blood. The source of these receptors is a man aged 18 to 29 with Graves' hyperthyroidism.

This chain connects TRBV19 to TRBJ1-5, with D possibly being TRBD1 (5 bases). CDR1 LNHDA and CDR2 SQIVND come from the germline V gene (reference sequence). The V end was cut by 2 bases, the J end by 6 bases, with 20 bases between. The CDR3 runs to 17 residues. The chain's CDR3 is CASSISFGHGSGQPQHF. CDR3 nucleotide sequence: TGTGCCAGTAGTATAAGTTTCGGACACGGGTCGGGTCAGCCCCAGCATTTT.

This chain joins TRBV5-4 and TRBJ1-1; no reliable D call. V lost 0 bases to trimming and J lost 1 base, with 7 bases between them. Germline CDR1 is SGHNT and CDR2 is YYREEE (reference sequence). The CDR3 consists of 14 residues. CDR3 loop: CASSLAVKNTEAFF. Written as DNA, the CDR3 is TGTGCCAGCAGCTTGGCAGTAAAGAACACTGAAGCTTTCTTT.

This chain connects TRBV12-3 or TRBV12-4 to TRBJ1-1; D might be TRBD1 (6 bases). This CDR3 contains 15 residues. V was trimmed by 6 bases and J by 0 bases, leaving 14 bases between them. The CDR3 nucleotides read TGTGCCAGCAGGTCGCCGACAGGCCTGAACACTGAAGCTTTCTTT. It is translated as CASRSPTGLNTEAFF.

This sequence joins TRBV29-1 and TRBJ1-1; 9 nucleotides agree with TRBD1. Germline CDR1 is SQVTM and CDR2 is ANQGSEA. V dropped 4 bases and J dropped 4; count of bases not matched to a gene: 10. The CDR3 has 15 amino acids. As DNA, the CDR3 is TGCAGCGTTGCAGGACAGGGGTCGTTAGTCACTGAAGCTTTCTTT. Its protein product is CSVAGQGSLVTEAFF.

The table lists this clonotype with many counts. The genes are TRBV4-2 and TRBJ2-7; D ambiguous. Trimming pared 0 bases from V and 2 bases from J, leaving 5 bases between. This CDR3 comprises 13 residues. Germline V CDR1 and CDR2: LGHNA, YNFKEQ. The CDR3 reads CASSQDLTYEQYF. Here the CDR3 DNA reads TGTGCCAGCAGCCAAGACTTGACCTACGAGCAGTACTTC.

This clonotype was counted a few times. This rearrangement joins TRBV12-3 or TRBV12-4 to TRBJ2-7; TRBD1 aligns across 10 bases. The trim removed 6 bases at V and 9 bases at J, leaving 11 bases unmatched. This CDR3 spans 14 amino acids. CDR3 in DNA: TGTGCCAGCAGAACTCCGGGACAGGGGTTAGCGCAGTACTTC. This translates into CASRTPGQGLAQYF.

As to this clonotype: An end of the junction differs from the germline gene, which may be a read error. The chain carries TRBV7-2 and TRBJ2-6, with no clear D. Germline lookup yields CDR1 SGHTA and CDR2 FQGNSA. The CDR3 spans 19 residues. In DNA form, the CDR3 reads TGCGCCAGCAGCCTCGGCTGGGCGGACGACCTCTCTGGGGCCAACGTCCTGACTTTC. Protein: CASSLGWADDLSGANVLTF.

This clonotype was counted ten times or more. The chain uses TRBV19 and TRBJ1-5; TRBD1 agrees at 7 bases. Germline V gene lookup returns CDR1 LNHDA and CDR2 SQIVND (reference sequence). CDR3 size: 14 residues. V was pared by 4 bases and J by 6 bases, with 6 bases of the junction left unmatched. The CDR3 DNA reads as TGTGCCAGTAGTACCCCAGGGGGGAGTCAGCCCCAGCATTTT. Translation gives CASSTPGGSQPQHF.

The chain recombines TRBV7-2 with TRBJ1-1, with D hard to call. V was cut by 6 bases and J by 2 bases, with 22 bases left in between. Germline assignment: CDR1 SGHTA and CDR2 FQGNSA. This CDR3 has 17 residues. The CDR3 nucleotides are TGTGCCAGCAGTTATTCCCCAACGCAGACGGCTAACACTGAAGCTTTCTTT. It is translated as CASSYSPTQTANTEAFF.

The table lists this clonotype with many counts. The chain employs TRBV7-6 and TRBJ2-7, with D maybe TRBD1 (5 bases). The CDR3 runs to 14 residues. V gave up 5 bases and J gave up 6 bases, with 17 bases separating them. The V gene's germline CDR1 is SGHVS and CDR2 FNYEAQ. CDR3 amino acids: CASSRGTGQGEQYF. For the CDR3, the DNA is TGTGCCAGCAGCCGCGGCACGGGTCAGGGCGAGCAGTACTTC.

This clonotype has a count of ten or more. The V call is TRBV5-6, the J call TRBJ1-2, with D unclear. Trimming took 0 bases from V and 6 from J, leaving 9 bases between them. In germline, CDR1 is SGHDT, CDR2 YYEEEE. The length of the CDR3 is 13 residues. For the CDR3, the DNA is TGTGCCAGCAGCTTGGCCCCCGAAAATGGCTACACCTTC. It codes for CASSLAPENGYTF.

The chain uses TRBV5-4 and TRBJ1-2; TRBD1 matches 9 bases. The CDR3 extends over 14 amino acids. The ends lost 3 bases at V and 8 bases at J; junction bases unmatched: 8. CDR1 SGHNT and CDR2 YYREEE come from the germline V gene (reference sequence). The CDR3 region has the DNA TGTGCCAGCAGCTCCCCGGGACAGGGTTTCGGCTACACCTTC. Amino acids: CASSSPGQGFGYTF.

The chain employs TRBV14 and TRBJ2-5; 13 positions match TRBD2. The CDR3 is 16 residues long. J lost 6 bases, V lost 5 bases, and 9 bases had no gene match. CDR1 is SGHDN, CDR2 FVKESK, per germline. CDR3 sequence reads: CASSFPRGLAGQTQYF. The CDR3 nucleotides read TGTGCCAGCAGCTTCCCCCGGGGACTAGCGGGGCAGACCCAGTACTTC.